This TCR beta chain emerged from a study of blood T cell repertoires in COVID-19. How the authors handled the data: Amplification from reference gene primers served as the basis for estimated nucleated cell counts. Repertoires were generated with immunoSEQ multiplex PCR, while TCRdb's copy carries only in-frame clones and drops some. That table is the source of V, J and clone size, and D and trimming were worked out from the DNA. The repertoire holds 150,000 to 200,000 clones, with roughly 84% as singletons. Trimming took 7 bases from V and 0 from J; bases not matched to a gene: 6. CDR3 length: 16 amino acids. Germline V gene data show CDR1 as MNHNY and CDR2 as SVGAGI (reference sequence).

The receptor's source is a man younger than 35 with active or convalescent COVID-19. Sequencing was performed on peripheral blood. The chain carries TRBV6-6 and TRBJ1-1, with 12 nucleotides matching TRBD1. The CDR3 DNA follows: TGTGCCAGCACCCGGGACAGGGGGCTGATGAACACTGAAGCTTTCTTT. It is translated as CASTRDRGLMNTEAFF.